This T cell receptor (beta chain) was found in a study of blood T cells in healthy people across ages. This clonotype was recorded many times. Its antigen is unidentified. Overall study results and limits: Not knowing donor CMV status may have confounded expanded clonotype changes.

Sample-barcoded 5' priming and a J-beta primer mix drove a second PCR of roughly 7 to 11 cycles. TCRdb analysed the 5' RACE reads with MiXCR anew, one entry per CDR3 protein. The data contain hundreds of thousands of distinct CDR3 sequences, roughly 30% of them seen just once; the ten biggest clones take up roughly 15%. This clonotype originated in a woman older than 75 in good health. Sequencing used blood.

The CDR3 sequence is CSARDLGAGAGEQFF. The DNA for the CDR3 is TGCAGTGCTAGAGATCTCGGGGCTGGGGCCGGTGAGCAGTTCTTC. The rearrangement joins TRBV20-1 to TRBJ2-1; D possibly matches TRBD1 or TRBD2 (5 bases each). The V gene's germline CDR1 is DFQATT and CDR2 SNEGSKA (reference sequence). Trimming removed 0 bases from V and 9 bases from J, with 18 bases in between. CDR3 length equals 15 residues.